This T cell receptor beta chain stems from a study of OX40 agonist ivuxolimab in advanced cancers. General observations from the study: Expanded peripheral T cells had an undetermined antigen specificity. On average, CD8+ T cells showed a greater number of expanded clones than CD4+. Near-lowest levels of clonal expansion characterized partial responders at 0.1-3.0 mg/kg.

A history of autoimmune disease or systemic immunosuppression excluded patients. The protocol was immunoSEQ multiplex PCR, while the TCRdb copy is restricted to in-frame clones and leaves out a portion. The sample has fewer than 55,000 clones; 70% to 90% are singletons. With respect to this clone: The antigen is unknown.

The specimen was CD4+ or CD8+ T cells sorted from blood, collected in a trial of the OX40 agonist ivuxolimab. The sequence was collected from an adult with an advanced solid tumor such as melanoma, head and neck, liver or kidney cancer.

Written as DNA, the CDR3 is TGTGCCAGCAAACGGACAGGGTCCATGAACACTGAAGCTTTCTTT. Amino acid sequence: CASKRTGSMNTEAFF. The chain has TRBV9 and TRBJ1-1, with 8 bases identical to TRBD1. J lost 0 bases, V lost 6 bases, and 7 bases had no gene match. The CDR3 covers 15 residues. Per the germline V gene, CDR1 is SGDLS and CDR2 is YYNGEE.